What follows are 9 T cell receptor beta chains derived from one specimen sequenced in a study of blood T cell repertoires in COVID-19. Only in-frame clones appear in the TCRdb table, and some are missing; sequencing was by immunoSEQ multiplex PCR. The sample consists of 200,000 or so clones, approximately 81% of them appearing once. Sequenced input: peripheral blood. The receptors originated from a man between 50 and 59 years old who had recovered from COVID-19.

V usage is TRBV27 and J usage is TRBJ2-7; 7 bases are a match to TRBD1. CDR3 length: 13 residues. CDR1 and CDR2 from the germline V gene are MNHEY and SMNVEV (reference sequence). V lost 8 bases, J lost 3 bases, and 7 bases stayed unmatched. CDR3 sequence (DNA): TGTGCCAGCTGCACAGGGGATTGCTACGAGCAGTACTTC. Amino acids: CASCTGDCYEQYF.

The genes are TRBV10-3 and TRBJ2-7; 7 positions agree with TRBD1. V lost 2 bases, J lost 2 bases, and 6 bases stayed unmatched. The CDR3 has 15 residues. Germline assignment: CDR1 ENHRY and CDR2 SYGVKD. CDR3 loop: CAISERQGVTYEQYF. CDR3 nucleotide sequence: TGTGCCATCAGTGAGCGGCAGGGGGTAACCTACGAGCAGTACTTC.

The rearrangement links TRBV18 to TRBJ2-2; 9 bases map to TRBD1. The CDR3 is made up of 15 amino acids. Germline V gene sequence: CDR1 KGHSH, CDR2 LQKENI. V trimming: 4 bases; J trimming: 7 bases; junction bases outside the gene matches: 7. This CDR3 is CASSRGQGENGELFF. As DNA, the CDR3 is TGTGCCAGCTCACGGGGACAGGGCGAGAACGGGGAGCTGTTTTTT.

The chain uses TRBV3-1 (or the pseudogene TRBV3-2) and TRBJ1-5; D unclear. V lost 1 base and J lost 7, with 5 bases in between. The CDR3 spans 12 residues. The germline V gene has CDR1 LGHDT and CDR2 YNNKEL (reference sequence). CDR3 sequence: CASSQGRQPQHF. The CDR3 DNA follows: TGTGCCAGCAGCCAAGGTCGGCAGCCCCAGCATTTT.

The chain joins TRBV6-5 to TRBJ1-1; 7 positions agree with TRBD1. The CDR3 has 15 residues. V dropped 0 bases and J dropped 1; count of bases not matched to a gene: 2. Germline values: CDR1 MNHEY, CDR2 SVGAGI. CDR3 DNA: TGTGCCAGCAGTTACTCACAGGGGTCGAACACTGAAGCTTTCTTT. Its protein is CASSYSQGSNTEAFF.

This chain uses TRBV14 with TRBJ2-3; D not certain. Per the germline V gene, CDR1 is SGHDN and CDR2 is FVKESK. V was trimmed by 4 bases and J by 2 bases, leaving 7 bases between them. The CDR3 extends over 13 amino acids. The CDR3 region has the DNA TGTGCCAGCAGCCGCAGAATCACAGATACGCAGTATTTT. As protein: CASSRRITDTQYF.

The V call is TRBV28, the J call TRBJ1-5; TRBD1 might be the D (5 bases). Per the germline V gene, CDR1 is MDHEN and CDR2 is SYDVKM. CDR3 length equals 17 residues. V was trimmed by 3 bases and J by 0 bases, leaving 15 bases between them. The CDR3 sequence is CASSLWRGSDSNQPQHF. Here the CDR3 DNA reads TGTGCCAGCAGTTTGTGGAGGGGCTCGGATAGCAATCAGCCCCAGCATTTT.

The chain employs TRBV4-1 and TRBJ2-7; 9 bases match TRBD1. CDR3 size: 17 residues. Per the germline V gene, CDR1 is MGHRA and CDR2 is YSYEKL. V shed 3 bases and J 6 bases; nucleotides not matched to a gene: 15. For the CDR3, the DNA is TGCGCCAGCAGCCAGCGCCCTCCGGGACAGGGAGGATCCGAGCAGTACTTC. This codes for CASSQRPPGQGGSEQYF.

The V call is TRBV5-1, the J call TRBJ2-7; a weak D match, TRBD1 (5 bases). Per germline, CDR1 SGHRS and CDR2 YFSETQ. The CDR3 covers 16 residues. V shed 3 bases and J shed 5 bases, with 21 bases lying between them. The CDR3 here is CASSSTKGAPPHEQYF. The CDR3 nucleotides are TGCGCCAGCAGCTCCACAAAAGGGGCCCCCCCCCACGAGCAGTACTTC. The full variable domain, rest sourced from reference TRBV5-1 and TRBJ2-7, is KAGVTQTPRYLIKTRGQQVTLSCSPISGHRSVSWYQQTPGQGLQFLFEYFSETQRNKGNFPGRFSGRQFSNSRSEMNVSTLELGDSALYLCASSSTKGAPPHEQYFGPGTRLTVT.